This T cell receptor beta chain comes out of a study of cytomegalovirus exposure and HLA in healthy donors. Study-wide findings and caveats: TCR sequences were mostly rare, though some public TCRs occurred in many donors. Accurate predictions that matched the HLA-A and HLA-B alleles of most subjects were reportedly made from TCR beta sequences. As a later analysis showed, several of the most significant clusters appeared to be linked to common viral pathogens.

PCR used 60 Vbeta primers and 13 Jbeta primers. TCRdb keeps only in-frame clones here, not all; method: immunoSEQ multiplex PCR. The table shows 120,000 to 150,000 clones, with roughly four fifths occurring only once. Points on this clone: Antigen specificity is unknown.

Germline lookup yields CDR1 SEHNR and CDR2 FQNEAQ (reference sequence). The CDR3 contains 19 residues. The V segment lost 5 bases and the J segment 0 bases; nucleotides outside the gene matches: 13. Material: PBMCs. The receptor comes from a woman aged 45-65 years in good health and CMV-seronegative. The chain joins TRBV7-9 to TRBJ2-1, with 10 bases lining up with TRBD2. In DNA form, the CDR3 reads TGTGCCAGCAGCCCGGCGGTAGCGGGGGGCCTAAGCTCCTACAATGAGCAGTTCTTC. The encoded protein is CASSPAVAGGLSSYNEQFF.